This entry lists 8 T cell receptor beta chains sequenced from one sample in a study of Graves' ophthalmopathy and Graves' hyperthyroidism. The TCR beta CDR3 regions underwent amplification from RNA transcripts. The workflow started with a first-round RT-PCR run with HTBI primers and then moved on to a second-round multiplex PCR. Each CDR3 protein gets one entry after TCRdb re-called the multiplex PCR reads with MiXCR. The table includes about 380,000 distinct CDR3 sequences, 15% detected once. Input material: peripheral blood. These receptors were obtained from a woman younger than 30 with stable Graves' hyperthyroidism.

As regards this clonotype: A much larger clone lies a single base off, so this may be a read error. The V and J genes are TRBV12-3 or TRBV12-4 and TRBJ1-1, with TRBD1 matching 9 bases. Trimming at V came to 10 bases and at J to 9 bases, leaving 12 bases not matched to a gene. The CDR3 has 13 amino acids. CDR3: CAINGDRVGQAFF. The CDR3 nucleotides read TGTGCCATCAACGGGGACAGGGTTGGGCAAGCTTTCTTT.

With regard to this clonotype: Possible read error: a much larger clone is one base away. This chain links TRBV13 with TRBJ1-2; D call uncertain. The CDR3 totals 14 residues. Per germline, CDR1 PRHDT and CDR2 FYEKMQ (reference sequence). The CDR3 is CAISPQPLGYGYTF. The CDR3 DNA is TGTGCCATCAGCCCCCAGCCGTTAGGGTATGGCTACACCTTC.

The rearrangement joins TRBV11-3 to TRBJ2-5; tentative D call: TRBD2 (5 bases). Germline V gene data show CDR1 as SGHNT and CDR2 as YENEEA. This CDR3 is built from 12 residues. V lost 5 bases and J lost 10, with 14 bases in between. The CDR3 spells CASSPATGVQYF. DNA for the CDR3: TGTGCCAGCAGCCCCGCCACCGGGGTCCAGTACTTC.

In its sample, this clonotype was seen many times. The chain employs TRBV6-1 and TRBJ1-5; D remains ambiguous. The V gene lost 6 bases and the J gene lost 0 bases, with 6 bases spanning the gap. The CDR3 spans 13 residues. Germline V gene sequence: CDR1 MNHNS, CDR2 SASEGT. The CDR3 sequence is CASSRNSNQPQHF. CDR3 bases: TGTGCCAGCAGCAGGAATAGCAATCAGCCCCAGCATTTT.

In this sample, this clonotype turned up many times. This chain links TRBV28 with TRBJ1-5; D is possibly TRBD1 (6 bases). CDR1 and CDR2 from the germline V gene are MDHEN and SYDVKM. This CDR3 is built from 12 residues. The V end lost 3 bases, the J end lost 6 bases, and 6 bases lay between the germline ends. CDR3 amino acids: CASSFRGQPQHF. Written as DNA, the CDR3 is TGTGCCAGCAGTTTCAGGGGTCAGCCCCAGCATTTT.

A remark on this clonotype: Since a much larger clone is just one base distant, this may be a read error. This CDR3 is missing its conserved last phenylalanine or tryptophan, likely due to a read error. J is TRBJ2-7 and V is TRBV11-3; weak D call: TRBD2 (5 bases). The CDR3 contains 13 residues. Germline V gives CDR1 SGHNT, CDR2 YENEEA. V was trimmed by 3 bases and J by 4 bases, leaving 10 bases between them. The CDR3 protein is CASSLYGVYEQYL. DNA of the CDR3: TGTGCCAGCAGCTTGTACGGGGTTTACGAGCAGTACCTC.

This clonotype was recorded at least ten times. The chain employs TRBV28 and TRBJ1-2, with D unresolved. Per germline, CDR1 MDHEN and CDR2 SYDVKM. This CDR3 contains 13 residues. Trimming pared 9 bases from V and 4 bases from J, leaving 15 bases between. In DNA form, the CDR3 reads TGTGCCAGTGGCAGACCGACTTTCTATGGCTACACCTTC. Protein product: CASGRPTFYGYTF.

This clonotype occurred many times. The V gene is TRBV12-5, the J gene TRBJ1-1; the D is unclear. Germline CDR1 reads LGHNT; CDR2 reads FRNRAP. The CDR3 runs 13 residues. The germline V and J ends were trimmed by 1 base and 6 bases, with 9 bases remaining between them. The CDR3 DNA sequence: TGTGCTAGTGGTTTGGGGGCGGGAGCTGAAGCTTTCTTT. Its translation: CASGLGAGAEAFF.